The subject of this entry is one T cell receptor beta chain. The protocol was immunoSEQ multiplex PCR, while the TCRdb copy is restricted to in-frame clones and leaves out a portion. The sample contains around 45,000 clones, roughly 88% of which appear only once. This specimen comes from a study of PD-L1 blockade in urothelial cancer. Study background: Atezolizumab was started by patients around 2014 at 1,200 mg intravenously every 3 weeks. Enrolled patients had been treated previously with 0 to 3 chemotherapy regimens. Male sex and bladder-origin urothelial cancer were recorded for about nine tenths of the roughly 29 patients. The study recovered a median of roughly 140,000 T cells per blood sample.

The V gene end was trimmed by 7 bases and the J gene end by 5 bases; junction bases not matched to a gene: 8. Germline V gene sequence: CDR1 SNHLY, CDR2 FYNNEI. CDR3 length: 15 residues. The rearrangement uses TRBV2 and TRBJ2-1, with 10 positions matching TRBD2. The sequence was collected from an elderly man with urothelial cancer. The sequences come from PBMCs, collected around atezolizumab (anti-PD-L1) treatment. The CDR3 DNA is TGTGCCAGCAAAGAGGAAACTAGCGGGAACAATGAGCAGTTCTTC. The encoded protein is CASKEETSGNNEQFF. Complete variable domain (other parts from reference TRBV2 and TRBJ2-1): EPEVTQTPSHQVTQMGQEVILRCVPISNHLYFYWYRQILGQKVEFLVSFYNNEISEKSEIFDDQFSVERPDGSNFTLKIRSTKLEDSAMYFCASKEETSGNNEQFFGPGTRLTVL.